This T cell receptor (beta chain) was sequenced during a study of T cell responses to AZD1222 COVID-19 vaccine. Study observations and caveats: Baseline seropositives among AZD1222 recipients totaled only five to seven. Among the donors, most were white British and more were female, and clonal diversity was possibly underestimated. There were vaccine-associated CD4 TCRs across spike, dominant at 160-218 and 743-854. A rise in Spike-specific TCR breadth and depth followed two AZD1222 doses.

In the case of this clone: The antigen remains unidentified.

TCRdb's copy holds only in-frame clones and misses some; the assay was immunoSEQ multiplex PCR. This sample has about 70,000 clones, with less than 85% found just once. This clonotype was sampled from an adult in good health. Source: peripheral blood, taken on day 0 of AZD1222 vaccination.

CDR3 residues: CASKRGRADDEQFF. CDR3 nucleotides: TGTGCCAGCAAAAGGGGGAGGGCCGACGATGAGCAGTTCTTC. This sequence joins TRBV5-4 and TRBJ2-1; D is perhaps TRBD2 (7 bases). Germline assignment: CDR1 SGHNT and CDR2 YYREEE (reference sequence). This CDR3 region has 14 residues. V lost 6 bases, J lost 8 bases, and 18 bases lay in between. The full variable domain, rest sourced from reference TRBV5-4 and TRBJ2-1, is ETGVTQSPTHLIKTRGQQVTLRCSSQSGHNTVSWYQQALGQGPQFIFQYYREEENGRGNFPPRFSGLQFPNYSSELNVNALELDDSALYLCASKRGRADDEQFFGPGTRLTVL.